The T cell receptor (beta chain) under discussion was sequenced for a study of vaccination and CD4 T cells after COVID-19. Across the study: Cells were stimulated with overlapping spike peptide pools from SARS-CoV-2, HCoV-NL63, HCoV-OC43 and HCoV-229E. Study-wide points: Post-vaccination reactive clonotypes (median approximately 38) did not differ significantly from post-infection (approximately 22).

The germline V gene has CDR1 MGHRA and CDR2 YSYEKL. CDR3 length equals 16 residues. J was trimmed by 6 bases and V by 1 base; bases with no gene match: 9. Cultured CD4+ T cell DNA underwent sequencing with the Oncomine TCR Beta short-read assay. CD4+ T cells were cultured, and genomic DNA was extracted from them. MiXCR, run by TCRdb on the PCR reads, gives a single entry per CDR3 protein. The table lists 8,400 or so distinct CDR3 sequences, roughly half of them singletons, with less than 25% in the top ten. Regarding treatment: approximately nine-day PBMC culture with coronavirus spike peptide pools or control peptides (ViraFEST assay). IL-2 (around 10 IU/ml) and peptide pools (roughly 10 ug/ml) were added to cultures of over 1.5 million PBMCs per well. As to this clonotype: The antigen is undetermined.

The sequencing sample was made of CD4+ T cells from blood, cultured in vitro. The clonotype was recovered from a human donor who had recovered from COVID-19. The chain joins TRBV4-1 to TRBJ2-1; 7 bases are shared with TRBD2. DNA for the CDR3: TGCGCCAGCAGCCAAGGGAGGACTAGAGAGGTCAATGAGCAGTTCTTC. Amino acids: CASSQGRTREVNEQFF.